A single T cell receptor (beta chain) is shown here with its context. The antigen it recognizes is unknown. No qualities accompany the bases; no much larger clone lies one base away. The data are from a study of CD8+ T cells in alopecia areata (dated by TCRdb to 2016 to 2019). Concerning the study at large: To study T cell clonal expansion in alopecia areata, the researchers applied high-throughput TCRbeta sequencing to both the C3H/HeJ mouse model and human patients. Scalp tissue and sorted CD4+ and CD8+ peripheral blood T cells from patchy and totalis/universalis alopecia areata patients and from healthy controls were covered by human TCRbeta sequencing. Scalp clonality was compared among normal scalp (n=4), patchy alopecia areata scalp (n=8), and alopecia totalis/universalis scalp (n=8). RNA was extracted with the PAXgene miRNA kit for fixed scalp, the miRNeasy kit for PBMCs, and the RNeasy kit for mouse skin. TCRbeta CDR3 regions were amplified by immunoSEQ multiplex PCR with 35 Vbeta forward and 13 Jbeta reverse primers. Paper-wide results and their limitations: Scalp TCR repertoire analysis is complicated because resident alphabeta T cells in normal human skin are also sequenced, whereas mouse skin is dominated by gammadelta T cells. Higher clonality and more expanded CD8+ clones were observed in lesional scalp than in normal scalp, particularly in alopecia totalis/universalis, a finding suggestive of antigenic drive. Compared with mice, TCR sequences shared between patients were less clear, possibly partly because of HLA diversity across the patient population.

The CDR3 covers 14 residues, taking in both the cysteine and the phenylalanine. This entry keeps only the CDR3 DNA: 42 bases, framed from base 1. Peripheral blood and lesional scalp punch biopsies were obtained from patients with alopecia areata. After PBMCs were isolated by density centrifugation and stained for CD3, CD4 and CD8, a FACSAria was used to sort CD4+ and CD8+ T cells. Untreated alopecia areata patients were recruited as part of a multicenter biomarker study. Blood CD8+ T cells from a handful of biomarker-study patients were further sorted into NKG2D-low and NKG2D-high fractions. The library was prepared using the immunoSEQ multiplex PCR assay. For TCR sequencing, RNA was extracted from every sample and reverse transcribed into cDNA to serve as template. SuperScript III was used to make first-strand cDNA, primed with a 2:1 mix of oligo-dT and random hexamers. A synthetic immune receptor repertoire was used to assess amplification bias, and residual bias was removed computationally. The original methods were these. Raw reads were preprocessed to remove errors, and CDR3 was defined by IMGT conventions from the conserved cysteine to phenylalanine. Clonality was computed as 1 minus the Shannon entropy, with the entropy normalized by log2 of the number of productive unique TCRs. Whether scalp clones were CD4 or CD8 was inferred by matching scalp TCRbeta sequences against CD4 and CD8 repertoires sorted from blood. TCRdb's version of the immuneACCESS table is confined to in-frame rearrangements and falls short of the full clone set. An unresolved V gene accounts for under half of the shortfall where checked; the remainder is of unknown origin. D and trimming were read from the DNA, whereas the V and J calls and clone size are those reported in that table. Here the sample has about 82,000 clones; roughly 51% occur a single time. Clones ranked in the top ten supply approximately 5.3% of the sample.

What was sequenced was NKG2D-high CD8+ T cells sorted from blood. What the cell subset or site label conveys for this sample: sorted CD8+ NKG2D-high blood T cells. The chain employs TRBV21-1 and TRBJ2-5. TRBV21-1 is a recognized pseudogene. The origin of this receptor is a human donor with alopecia areata. The CDR3 reads as follows: CASSKGPLQETQYF. The sequenced DNA: TGTGCCAGCAGCAAAGGCCCCCTTCAAGAGACCCAGTACTTC.